These 16 T cell receptor beta chains were all obtained from the same sample, sequenced in a study of blood T cell repertoires in COVID-19. The data were produced by immunoSEQ multiplex PCR, yet TCRdb's version contains in-frame clones alone and is incomplete. Here the sample spans almost 250,000 clones, about 88% being singletons. Specimen: PBMCs or T cells enriched from blood (not recorded which). These receptors were taken from a woman in her fifties or sixties who had recovered from COVID-19.

V usage is TRBV27 and J usage is TRBJ1-4; D not resolved. V shed 5 bases and J shed 7 bases, with 17 bases lying between them. Germline V lookup: CDR1 MNHEY, CDR2 SMNVEV (reference sequence). The CDR3 has 15 amino acids. Written as DNA, the CDR3 is TGTGCCAGCAGTAGGAATCCGGGAATTATTGAAAAACTGTTTTTT. This encodes CASSRNPGIIEKLFF.

The V call is TRBV5-5, the J call TRBJ1-1; D is unclear. The CDR3 is made up of 15 amino acids. V was clipped by 0 bases and J by 0 bases, with 9 bases between them. The germline V gene encodes CDR1 SGHKS and CDR2 YYEKEE (reference sequence). CDR3 sequence: CASSLVQAVNTEAFF. The CDR3 region has the DNA TGTGCCAGCAGCTTGGTCCAGGCCGTGAACACTGAAGCTTTCTTT.

The chain has TRBV15 and TRBJ2-7; tentatively, D is TRBD1 (5 bases). This CDR3 is 21 amino acids long. The V and J ends lost 0 bases and 0 bases respectively, with 27 bases between them. The germline CDR1 and CDR2 sequences are LNHNV and YYDKDF (reference sequence). CDR3 in amino acids: CATSREGSRGFGNPRSYEQYF. CDR3 nucleotide sequence: TGTGCCACCAGCAGAGAGGGCTCAAGGGGTTTTGGGAACCCTCGCTCCTACGAGCAGTACTTC.

This clone was seen a few times. The chain has TRBV7-2 and TRBJ2-4; 8 positions agree with TRBD1. The CDR3 has 13 amino acids. Germline V gene lookup returns CDR1 SGHTA and CDR2 FQGNSA. V shed 5 bases and J 8 bases; nucleotides not matched to a gene: 5. The CDR3 DNA reads as TGTGCCAGCAGCAGAGACAGGGGCGACATTCAGTACTTC. It specifies CASSRDRGDIQYF.

This clone appeared once. The V call is TRBV27, the J call TRBJ1-6; TRBD1 might be the D (6 bases). The CDR3 is 14 residues long. Germline V gene lookup returns CDR1 MNHEY and CDR2 SMNVEV (reference sequence). V was clipped by 2 bases and J by 9 bases, with 11 bases between them. This CDR3 is CASSLGGAGSPLHF. The CDR3 DNA follows: TGTGCCAGCAGTTTAGGGGGGGCAGGTTCACCCCTCCACTTT.

The V gene is TRBV27, the J gene TRBJ2-2, with D uncertain. The CDR3 consists of 14 residues. Germline CDR1 is MNHEY and CDR2 is SMNVEV (reference sequence). V lost 2 bases and J 6 bases, leaving 10 bases between the germline ends. The CDR3 reads CASSLPPVPGELFF. In DNA form, the CDR3 reads TGTGCCAGCAGTTTACCCCCCGTCCCCGGGGAGCTGTTTTTT.

This clone occurred once. V usage is TRBV19 and J usage is TRBJ2-2; weak D call: TRBD1 (6 bases). Germline values: CDR1 LNHDA, CDR2 SQIVND (reference sequence). Between the trimmed V and J ends, which lost 0 bases and 4 bases, there was a span of 18 bases. This CDR3 spans 18 amino acids. The CDR3 nucleotides read TGTGCCAGTAGTATAGACCTCCTTGGGACAAGGGCCACCGGGGAGCTGTTTTTT. Encoded protein: CASSIDLLGTRATGELFF.

This sequence joins TRBV18 and TRBJ1-1; TRBD1 might be the D (5 bases). V gave up 3 bases and J gave up 1 base, with 12 bases separating them. CDR1 is KGHSH and CDR2 is LQKENI in the germline V gene. The CDR3 contains 15 residues. The CDR3 DNA is TGTGCCAGCTCACCTACGACAGATTCGAACACTGAAGCTTTCTTT. It yields the protein CASSPTTDSNTEAFF.

V is TRBV2 and J is TRBJ1-1, with 7 bases that match TRBD1. The CDR3 spans 16 residues. The V and J ends lost 6 bases and 4 bases, in that order; junction bases with no gene match: 14. Germline lookup yields CDR1 SNHLY and CDR2 FYNNEI. The CDR3 bases are TGTGCCAGCAGGACGACAGGGTCAGGGATGACCACTGAAGCTTTCTTT. This codes for CASRTTGSGMTTEAFF. The variable domain in full, with the rest retrieved from reference TRBV2 and TRBJ1-1, is EPEVTQTPSHQVTQMGQEVILRCVPISNHLYFYWYRQILGQKVEFLVSFYNNEISEKSEIFDDQFSVERPDGSNFTLKIRSTKLEDSAMYFCASRTTGSGMTTEAFFGQGTRLTVV.

With respect to this clone: Distinct nucleotide sequences in the sample also encode this CDR3. The chain combines TRBV5-1 with TRBJ1-1; 9 positions match TRBD1. With 3 bases clipped from V and 7 bases from J, the junction kept 1 base outside the gene matches. The CDR3 spans 12 residues. Per the germline V gene, CDR1 is SGHRS and CDR2 is YFSETQ. The CDR3 region has the DNA TGCGCCAGCAGCTGGGGACAGGGTGAAGCTTTCTTT. It specifies CASSWGQGEAFF.

This clone was seen once. V is TRBV6-5 and J is TRBJ1-3; D gene ambiguous. V was shortened by 8 bases and J by 6 bases, with 11 bases between the two germline ends. The CDR3 covers 12 residues. Germline CDR1 and CDR2: MNHEY and SVGAGI. Here the CDR3 reads CASVFAPNTIYF. The CDR3 nucleotides are TGTGCCAGCGTTTTTGCGCCAAACACCATATATTTT.

The V gene is TRBV7-9, the J gene TRBJ2-6; 9 bases line up with TRBD1. V was clipped by 5 bases and J by 1 base; unmatched bases: 9. The CDR3 loop spans 18 amino acids. The V gene's germline CDR1 is SEHNR and CDR2 FQNEAQ (reference sequence). The CDR3 sequence is CASSAAGTGFSGANVLTF. The CDR3 bases are TGTGCCAGCAGCGCAGCCGGGACAGGGTTTTCTGGGGCCAACGTCCTGACTTTC.

The chain recombines TRBV18 with TRBJ2-2, with TRBD2 as a possible D gene (6 bases). The V and J ends lost 5 bases and 0 bases respectively, with 10 bases between them. Per the germline V gene, CDR1 is KGHSH and CDR2 is LQKENI. The CDR3 is 15 residues long. The CDR3 bases are TGTGCCAGCTCAAAGGGACTTACGAACACCGGGGAGCTGTTTTTT. It specifies CASSKGLTNTGELFF.

This chain joins TRBV28 and TRBJ1-3, with D possibly being TRBD1 (5 bases). Between the trimmed V and J ends, which lost 5 bases and 4 bases, there was a span of 18 bases. CDR1 MDHEN and CDR2 SYDVKM come from the germline V gene. The CDR3 extends over 16 amino acids. DNA of the CDR3: TGTGCCAGCAGTCCTCAAAATCCCAGGGCCGGAAACACCATATATTTT. Residues: CASSPQNPRAGNTIYF.

This chain connects TRBV6-1 to TRBJ2-7, with D possibly TRBD1 on 6 matching bases. V shed 4 bases and J shed 6 bases, with 22 bases lying between them. The CDR3 covers 16 residues. The germline V gene has CDR1 MNHNS and CDR2 SASEGT. CDR3 in amino acids: CASSALQGEGTSEQYF. In nucleotides, the CDR3 is TGTGCCAGCAGTGCCCTACAGGGTGAGGGTACTAGCGAGCAGTACTTC.

The chain employs TRBV28 and TRBJ2-7, with 7 bases identical to TRBD2. There are 15 residues in the CDR3. V was clipped by 5 bases and J by 2 bases; unmatched bases: 9. CDR1 is MDHEN and CDR2 is SYDVKM in the germline V gene. The CDR3 loop is CASSSRDYLTYEQYF. The CDR3 nucleotides read TGTGCCAGCAGTAGCCGGGACTATCTCACCTACGAGCAGTACTTC.